A selection of T cell receptor beta chains follows, all from one sample in a study of blood T cell repertoires in COVID-19. Data came from immunoSEQ multiplex PCR; TCRdb stores just in-frame clones and leaves some out. The sample holds fewer than 250,000 clones, 70% to 90% seen once. Material for sequencing was peripheral blood. Receptor source: a man aged 50 or older with acute or convalescent COVID-19. Both conserved end residues are part of each CDR3. Each record gives: V gene, J gene, D gene, clone size, CDR3 DNA, CDR3 protein. The D gene is left open where the match is weak. Not all rows give a size; the values are once, few, many and, for expanded clones, a class.

V: TRBV19
J: TRBJ2-7
D: TRBD2
size: -
DNA: TGTGCCAGTATGCGGACTAGCGGTAAAGCCTACGAGCAGTACTTC
CDR3: CASMRTSGKAYEQYF

V: TRBV7-9
J: TRBJ1-1
D: -
size: -
DNA: TGTGCCAGCAGCGCCCAATGGGACACCAAAGGGGAGAACACTGAAGCTTTCTTT
CDR3: CASSAQWDTKGENTEAFF

V: TRBV5-6
J: TRBJ1-6
D: -
size: few
DNA: TGTGCCAGCAGTACTTCAGGGTTTAATTCACCCCTCCACTTT
CDR3: CASSTSGFNSPLHF

V: TRBV18
J: TRBJ2-3
D: TRBD2
size: -
DNA: TGTGCCAGCTCACAGACTAGCGGGAGCACAGATACGCAGTATTTT
CDR3: CASSQTSGSTDTQYF

V: TRBV25-1
J: TRBJ1-2
D: TRBD1
size: once
DNA: TGTGCCAGCAGTGGCCCTGGACAGGTGGGGGGCTATGGCTACACCTTC
CDR3: CASSGPGQVGGYGYTF

V: TRBV19
J: TRBJ1-5
D: TRBD1
size: -
DNA: TGTGCCAGTAGTAACCCTGGGGACAGGGCATCGAGGCAGCCCCAGCATTTT
CDR3: CASSNPGDRASRQPQHF

V: TRBV6-1
J: TRBJ2-7
D: TRBD1
size: -
DNA: TGTGCCAGCAGTGAATCTCTGGGACAGCTCAACGAGCAGTACTTC
CDR3: CASSESLGQLNEQYF

V: TRBV7-2
J: TRBJ2-7
D: -
size: -
DNA: TGTGCCAGCAGCAATCGGACACCCCGTCCGTACTTC
CDR3: CASSNRTPRPYF

V: TRBV30
J: TRBJ1-2
D: -
size: -
DNA: TGTGCCTGGAATTCCAGGGTTAATGAGGGCTACACCTTC
CDR3: CAWNSRVNEGYTF

V: TRBV6-5
J: TRBJ1-1
D: -
size: -
DNA: TGTGCCACCGGTCGGGGGTACACTGAAGCTTTCTTT
CDR3: CATGRGYTEAFF

V: TRBV15
J: TRBJ1-2
D: -
size: -
DNA: TGTGCCACCAGCAGCTCCGGGTTGTTGGGTGGCTACACCTTC
CDR3: CATSSSGLLGGYTF

V: TRBV27
J: TRBJ2-7
D: -
size: -
DNA: TGTGCCAGCAGCCGGACACCCTCCTACGAGCAGTACTTC
CDR3: CASSRTPSYEQYF

V: TRBV12-5
J: TRBJ1-1
D: TRBD1
size: -
DNA: TGTGCTAGTGGGGCGGAGGGGGCGAGGACTGAAGCTTTCTTT
CDR3: CASGAEGARTEAFF

V: TRBV6-1
J: TRBJ1-5
D: TRBD1
size: -
DNA: TGTGCCAGCAGTGAGGCACAGGGGTCCCATCAGCCCCAGCATTTT
CDR3: CASSEAQGSHQPQHF

V: TRBV28
J: TRBJ1-5
D: -
size: -
DNA: TGTGCCAGCAGTTTAATCTCTCAGCCCCAGCATTTT
CDR3: CASSLISQPQHF

V: TRBV3-1/TRBV3-2
J: TRBJ2-7
D: -
size: -
DNA: TGTGCCAGCAGCCAAGTTAGCGACTCCTACGAGCAGTACTTC
CDR3: CASSQVSDSYEQYF

V: TRBV9
J: TRBJ2-3
D: TRBD2
size: -
DNA: TGTGCCAGCAGCGCCTCGAGCGGGGGCTACGATACGCAGTATTTT
CDR3: CASSASSGGYDTQYF

V: TRBV7-9
J: TRBJ2-7
D: -
size: -
DNA: TGTGCCAGCAGCTTATCCCCAGCGTACGAGCAGTACTTC
CDR3: CASSLSPAYEQYF

V: TRBV25-1
J: TRBJ1-2
D: -
size: -
DNA: TGTGCCAGCAGTGAATTGGGGCTCTATGGCTACACCTTC
CDR3: CASSELGLYGYTF

V: TRBV20-1
J: TRBJ2-1
D: TRBD1
size: -
DNA: TGCAGTGCTAGTGAGCAGGGGGCCTACAATGAGCAGTTCTTC
CDR3: CSASEQGAYNEQFF

V: TRBV12-3/TRBV12-4
J: TRBJ2-1
D: -
size: -
DNA: TGTGCCAGCAGACGAGGGTACAATGAGCAGTTCTTC
CDR3: CASRRGYNEQFF

V: TRBV12-5
J: TRBJ2-5
D: TRBD1
size: -
DNA: TGTGCTAGTGGTTTGGCGGGACAGCTCCAAGAGACCCAGTACTTC
CDR3: CASGLAGQLQETQYF

V: TRBV15
J: TRBJ1-4
D: -
size: -
DNA: TGTGCCACCAGCACCCACAACAGGGTCGGCGAAAAACTGTTTTTT
CDR3: CATSTHNRVGEKLFF

V: TRBV6-5
J: TRBJ2-2
D: TRBD2
size: -
DNA: TGTGCCAGCAGTTACGCGGCTAGCGGGGGGGCCGGGGAGCTGTTTTTT
CDR3: CASSYAASGGAGELFF

V: TRBV2
J: TRBJ1-2
D: -
size: -
DNA: TGTGCCAGCACCCGAGCGGGGGACTATGGCTACACCTTC
CDR3: CASTRAGDYGYTF

V: TRBV6-1
J: TRBJ2-5
D: -
size: -
DNA: TGTGCCAGCAGTGACAGGGGTGAAGAGACCCAGTACTTC
CDR3: CASSDRGEETQYF

V: TRBV27
J: TRBJ1-2
D: -
size: few
DNA: TGTGCCAGCAGCGTACAGGGATCCAACTATGGCTACACCTTC
CDR3: CASSVQGSNYGYTF

V: TRBV9
J: TRBJ2-1
D: TRBD2
size: -
DNA: TGTGCCAGCAGCGTAAGCGGGATCTCCTACAATGAGCAGTTCTTC
CDR3: CASSVSGISYNEQFF

V: TRBV11-2
J: TRBJ2-5
D: TRBD2
size: -
DNA: TGTGCCAGCAGCTTACCTCCAGGACTAGGCAGGGAAGAGACCCAGTACTTC
CDR3: CASSLPPGLGREETQYF

V: TRBV27
J: TRBJ1-6
D: -
size: -
DNA: TGTGCCAGCAACGAATTGGGAGGAGGGTCCTCACCCCTCCACTTT
CDR3: CASNELGGGSSPLHF

V: TRBV29-1
J: TRBJ1-2
D: -
size: -
DNA: TGCAGCGTTGACAATAGCCTCGACCCGTATTCCGGCATGCTATATGGCTACACCTTC
CDR3: CSVDNSLDPYSGMLYGYTF